This T cell receptor (beta chain) comes out of a study of T cells in localized non-small cell lung cancer. Clones were sequenced by immunoSEQ multiplex PCR, and TCRdb holds only the in-frame ones, with some missing. The table records about 15,000 clones, about 90% of them present only once. The CDR3 has 14 amino acids. After removal of 2 bases from V and 5 bases from J, the junction contained 3 bases not matched to a gene. Germline CDR1 is MDHEN and CDR2 is SYDVKM. The V and J genes are TRBV28 and TRBJ1-1, with 9 nucleotides matching TRBD1. This material consisted of peripheral blood mononuclear cells, taken before any cancer treatment. This sequence was found in an older male donor with stage II lung adenocarcinoma. CDR3 DNA sequence: TGTGCCAGCAGTTTACGGGGACAGGGAACTGAAGCTTTCTTT. Its protein product is CASSLRGQGTEAFF.